These T cell receptor beta chains were read from a single sample in a study of T cell responses to AZD1222 COVID-19 vaccine. Sequencing was performed with immunoSEQ multiplex PCR; in TCRdb, only in-frame clones are kept and a portion is missing. Altogether some 150,000 clones are present, 70% to 90% being singletons, with the ten largest covering under 3.5%. Sequences were derived from peripheral blood, sampled on day 0 of AZD1222 vaccination. The receptor set was obtained from an adult in good health. CDR3s include the opening cysteine and the closing phenylalanine or tryptophan. D genes are given only for firm matches. A clone size is listed for some rows: how often the clone was seen (once, few, many), or a class if it is expanded.

j_call d_call clone_size v_call cdr3_aa cdr3_nt
TRBJ2-3 . . TRBV7-2 CASSLTGKDTQYF TGTGCCAGCAGCCTCACAGGGAAAGATACGCAGTATTTT
TRBJ2-3 . . TRBV6-1 CASSEAIGGTDTQYF TGTGCCAGCAGTGAAGCGATTGGAGGCACAGATACGCAGTATTTT
TRBJ2-7 TRBD2 . TRBV27 CASRATSGSSYEQYF TGTGCCAGCAGGGCAACTAGCGGTTCTTCCTACGAGCAGTACTTC
TRBJ1-5 . . TRBV19 CASGPSGTHQPQHF TGTGCCAGTGGCCCGTCCGGGACACATCAGCCCCAGCATTTT
TRBJ1-1 . . TRBV6-6 CASTRTEAFF TGTGCCAGCACTCGGACTGAAGCTTTCTTT
TRBJ2-1 TRBD2 . TRBV19 CASSTGSGSGSGGAFF TGTGCCAGTTCGACAGGGAGCGGTAGCGGGAGCGGCGGGGCCTTCTTC
TRBJ2-1 TRBD2 . TRBV19 CASNPSGGSGPNEQFF TGTGCCAGTAACCCCTCCGGGGGGTCGGGGCCCAATGAGCAGTTCTTC
TRBJ1-2 TRBD1 . TRBV27 CASSDTGGYGYTF TGTGCCAGCAGTGACACAGGGGGCTATGGCTACACCTTC
TRBJ1-5 . . TRBV4-3 CASSQDPDNQPQHF TGCGCCAGCAGCCAAGATCCGGACAATCAGCCCCAGCATTTT
TRBJ2-1 . . TRBV5-1 CASSPVSSYNEQFF TGCGCCAGCAGCCCCGTCAGCTCCTACAATGAGCAGTTCTTC
TRBJ1-4 TRBD1 few TRBV27 CASSPTPGQGSEKLFF TGTGCCAGCAGTCCTACCCCGGGACAGGGGAGTGAAAAACTGTTTTTT
TRBJ2-2 . . TRBV27 CASKPVGVTGELFF TGTGCCAGCAAACCAGTGGGTGTTACCGGGGAGCTGTTTTTT
TRBJ1-1 . . TRBV7-9 CASTARDTLEAFF TGTGCCAGCACCGCCCGCGACACTCTTGAAGCTTTCTTT
TRBJ1-1 . . TRBV6-2/TRBV6-3 CASSYFLEDTEAFF TGTGCCAGCAGTTACTTCCTAGAGGACACTGAAGCTTTCTTT
TRBJ1-1 . . TRBV4-3 CASSQGVGDVEAFF TGCGCCAGCAGCCAAGGGGTAGGGGACGTTGAAGCTTTCTTT
TRBJ1-3 . . TRBV3-1/TRBV3-2 CASSFRGAERAYF TGTGCCAGCAGCTTTCGTGGGGCGGAGCGGGCATATTTT
TRBJ2-7 TRBD2 . TRBV6-5 CATSSSGIGYEQYF TGTGCCACGTCATCCAGCGGGATTGGGTACGAGCAGTACTTC
TRBJ1-1 . . TRBV30 CAWSGSWEAFF TGTGCCTGGAGTGGGAGTTGGGAAGCTTTCTTT
TRBJ2-7 . . TRBV7-2 CASSLYGGDSYEQYF TGTGCCAGCAGCTTGTACGGGGGCGATTCTTACGAGCAGTACTTC
TRBJ1-1 . . TRBV6-2/TRBV6-3 CASSHTQGGAEAFF TGTGCCAGCAGTCACACTCAAGGAGGAGCTGAAGCTTTCTTT
TRBJ2-6 TRBD2 . TRBV6-2/TRBV6-3 CASSYGGPLAGRSGANVLTF TGTGCCAGCAGTTACGGAGGTCCCCTAGCGGGACGCTCTGGGGCCAACGTCCTGACTTTC
TRBJ2-7 TRBD1 . TRBV6-6 CASSQTGGHEQYF TGTGCCTCCTCCCAGACAGGGGGGCACGAGCAGTACTTC
TRBJ1-5 . . TRBV30 CAWSAQNQPQHF TGTGCCTGGAGTGCGCAGAATCAGCCCCAGCATTTT
TRBJ2-2 TRBD1 . TRBV11-3 CASSFSGWGTVNTGELFF TGTGCCAGCAGCTTTTCGGGATGGGGGACAGTAAACACCGGGGAGCTGTTTTTT
TRBJ1-4 . . TRBV29-1 CSADTGADEKLFF TGCAGCGCAGATACCGGGGCCGATGAAAAACTGTTTTTT
TRBJ2-7 . . TRBV3-1/TRBV3-2 CASSQGQGGFNEQYF TGTGCCAGCAGCCAAGGACAGGGAGGCTTCAACGAGCAGTACTTC
TRBJ1-3 . . TRBV6-5 CASSKFTDSGNTIYF TGTGCCAGCAGTAAATTTACAGACTCTGGAAACACCATATATTTT
TRBJ1-6 . once TRBV30 CAWSAGNSPLHF TGTGCCTGGAGTGCAGGGAATTCACCCCTCCACTTT
TRBJ2-7 . . TRBV7-8 CASSLATGVPYEQYF TGTGCCAGCAGCTTAGCGACGGGAGTCCCCTACGAGCAGTACTTC
TRBJ2-7 . few TRBV7-2 CASSLKGRSTYEQYF TGTGCCAGCAGCTTAAAGGGGCGGAGCACCTACGAGCAGTACTTC
TRBJ2-3 . . TRBV30 CASQGQDTQYF TGTGCCTCCCAGGGGCAAGATACGCAGTATTTT
TRBJ2-5 TRBD2 . TRBV13 CASSSALAGMGTQYF TGTGCCAGCAGCTCGGCCCTAGCGGGGATGGGGACCCAGTACTTC
TRBJ1-5 . . TRBV3-1/TRBV3-2 CASSRQLNQPQHF TGTGCCAGCAGTCGACAACTCAATCAGCCCCAGCATTTT
TRBJ1-1 . . TRBV7-2 CASSRARSNTEAFF TGTGCCAGCAGCCGGGCCCGTTCCAACACTGAAGCTTTCTTT
TRBJ2-1 TRBD2 . TRBV16 CASSPRLAAQGNEQFF TGTGCCAGCAGCCCCCGACTAGCGGCCCAGGGTAATGAGCAGTTCTTC
TRBJ1-2 . . TRBV19 CASRSQEIYGYTF TGTGCCAGTAGGAGCCAGGAGATCTATGGCTACACCTTC
TRBJ2-2 TRBD1 . TRBV4-3 CASSQETGLTNTGELFF TGCGCCAGCAGCCAAGAGACAGGGCTTACGAACACCGGGGAGCTGTTTTTT
TRBJ1-1 . once TRBV29-1 CSVVRVTGTHTEAFF TGCAGCGTTGTTCGAGTGACAGGAACACACACTGAAGCTTTCTTT